The entry below describes one T cell receptor (beta chain). The data originate from a study of blood T cell repertoires in COVID-19. For the study at large: COVID-19 samples from acute and convalescent phases originated in the United States, Italy and Spain.

Germline values: CDR1 SGHDN, CDR2 FVKESK. With 2 bases clipped from V and 5 bases from J, the junction kept 4 bases outside the gene matches. CDR3 length equals 14 residues. Some clones are missing from TCRdb's copy, which holds only in-frame ones; the method was immunoSEQ multiplex PCR. The repertoire holds a few hundred thousand clones, about 88% seen once, with just over 6.5% in the top ten. The sample comprised PBMCs or T cells enriched from blood (not recorded which). This TCR derives from a woman aged 45-59 years who had been exposed to COVID-19. The chain links TRBV14 to TRBJ1-1; 8 nucleotides align to TRBD1. CDR3 DNA sequence: TGTGCCAGCAGCCAACAGGGGGCAAGGACTGAAGCTTTCTTT. It is translated as CASSQQGARTEAFF. Variable domain in full (rest from reference TRBV14 and TRBJ1-1): EAGVTQFPSHSVIEKGQTVTLRCDPISGHDNLYWYRRVMGKEIKFLLHFVKESKQDESGMPNNRFLAERTGGTYSTLKVQPAELEDSGVYFCASSQQGARTEAFFGQGTRLTVV.